Here is one T cell receptor beta chain with its context. This entry belongs to a study of cytotoxic CD8 clonotypes in ibrutinib-treated CLL. Repertoires were generated with immunoSEQ multiplex PCR, while TCRdb's copy carries only in-frame clones and drops some. Of about 150,000 clones in the sample, about 70% were seen once. Trimming took 9 bases from V and 1 from J, leaving 18 bases between them. Germline values: CDR1 SGHRS, CDR2 YFSETQ. This CDR3 is built from 15 residues. The material was PBMCs, obtained after 24 months of ibrutinib treatment. The sequence came from a human donor with chronic lymphocytic leukemia. The rearrangement links TRBV5-1 to TRBJ2-3, with a tentative D call TRBD1 (6 bases). The CDR3 sequence: CATQRADSGTDTQYF. CDR3 nucleotides: TGCGCCACCCAAAGGGCGGACAGCGGCACAGATACGCAGTATTTT.